This T cell receptor beta chain stems from a study of type 1 regulatory T cells. Study as a whole: T-allo10 is an in vitro-generated, Tr1-enriched CD4 T cell product specific for alloantigen. General study results and limits: Compared with non-Tr1 cells, Tr1 cells showed a narrower TCR repertoire.

TCRdb independently ran MiXCR on the reads; one entry per CDR3 protein. The sample carries 6,000 to 7,500 distinct CDR3 sequences, 30% to 35% recorded once. CDR3 length equals 13 residues. Germline lookup yields CDR1 LNHNV and CDR2 YYDKDF (reference sequence). V was pared by 5 bases and J by 1 base, with 7 bases between. This clonotype was seen many times. As yet, its antigen is unknown. The chain combines TRBV15 with TRBJ2-3, with D unclear. The clonotype originates from a human donor in good health. Material: cultured type 1 regulatory T (Tr1) cells, either the whole culture or a sorted fraction (not recorded which). The CDR3 DNA reads as TGTGCCACCAGCTCAACGGGCACAGATACGCAGTATTTT. Its protein product is CATSSTGTDTQYF.